This section outlines one TCR beta chain sequence together with its context. The sample originates from a study of blood T cell repertoires in COVID-19. Whole-study context: Spain, Italy and the United States supplied samples that represented acute and convalescent COVID-19.

The V end lost 1 base, the J end lost 5 bases, and 6 bases lay between the germline ends. This CDR3 has 12 amino acids. CDR1 is SGHNT, CDR2 YENEEA, per germline. Participants were aged about 18 to 90 years, lived in under 30 US areas, and enrolled virtually. Clinical history reported by participants formed the basis on which cohorts were assigned. Methods used by the authors: Estimates of nucleated cell counts were drawn from the amplification of reference gene primers. Only in-frame clones appear in the TCRdb table, and some are missing; sequencing was by immunoSEQ multiplex PCR. Clone size and V and J calls were adopted from that table, with D and trimming inferred from the DNA. The table includes 290,000 or so clones, 90% detected once.

Sequencing was carried out using PBMCs or T cells enriched from blood (not recorded which). This clonotype originated in a woman aged 18 to 35 with acute COVID-19. The chain employs TRBV11-3 and TRBJ2-7; no firm D call. CDR3 in DNA: TGTGCCAGCAGCTTAGTCCAGGACGAGCAGTACTTC. It yields the protein CASSLVQDEQYF.